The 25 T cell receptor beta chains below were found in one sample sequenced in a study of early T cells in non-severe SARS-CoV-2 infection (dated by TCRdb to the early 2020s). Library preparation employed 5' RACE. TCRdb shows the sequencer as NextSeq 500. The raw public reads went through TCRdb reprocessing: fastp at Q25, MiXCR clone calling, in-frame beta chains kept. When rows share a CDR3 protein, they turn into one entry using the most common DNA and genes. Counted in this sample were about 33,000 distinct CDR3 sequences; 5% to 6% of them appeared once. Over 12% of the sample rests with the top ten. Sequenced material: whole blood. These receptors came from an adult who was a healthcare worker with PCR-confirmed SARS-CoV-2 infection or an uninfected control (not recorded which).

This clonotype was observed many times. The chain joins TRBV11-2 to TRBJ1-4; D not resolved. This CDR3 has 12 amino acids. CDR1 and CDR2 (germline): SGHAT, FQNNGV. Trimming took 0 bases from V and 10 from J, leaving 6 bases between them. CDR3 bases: TGTGCCAGCAGCTTAGATTTAGCAAAACTGTTTTTT. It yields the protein CASSLDLAKLFF.

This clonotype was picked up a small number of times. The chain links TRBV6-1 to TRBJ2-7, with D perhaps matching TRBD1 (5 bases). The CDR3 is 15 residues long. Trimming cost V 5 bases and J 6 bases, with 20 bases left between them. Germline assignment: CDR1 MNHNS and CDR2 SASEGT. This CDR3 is CASSLFKGSQSEQYF. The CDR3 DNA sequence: TGTGCCAGCAGTCTCTTCAAGGGGTCTCAGTCCGAGCAGTACTTC.

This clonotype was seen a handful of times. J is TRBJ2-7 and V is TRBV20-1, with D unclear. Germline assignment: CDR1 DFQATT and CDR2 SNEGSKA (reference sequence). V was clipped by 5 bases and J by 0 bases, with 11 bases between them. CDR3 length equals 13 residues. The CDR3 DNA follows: TGCAGTGCTTTGGACCCGCACTCCTACGAGCAGTACTTC. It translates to CSALDPHSYEQYF.

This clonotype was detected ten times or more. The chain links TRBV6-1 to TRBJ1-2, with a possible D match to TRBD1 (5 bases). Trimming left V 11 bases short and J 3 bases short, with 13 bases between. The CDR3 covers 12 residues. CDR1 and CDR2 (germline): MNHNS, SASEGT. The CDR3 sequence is CACQWGDYGYTF. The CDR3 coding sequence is TGTGCCTGCCAATGGGGGGACTATGGCTACACCTTC.

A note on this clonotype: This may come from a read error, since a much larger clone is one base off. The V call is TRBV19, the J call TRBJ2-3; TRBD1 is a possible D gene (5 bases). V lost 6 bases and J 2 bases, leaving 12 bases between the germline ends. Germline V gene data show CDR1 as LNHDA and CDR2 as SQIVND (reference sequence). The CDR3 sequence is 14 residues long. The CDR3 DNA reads TGTGCCAGTAGCGCACAGGCCTACACAGATACGCAGTATTTT. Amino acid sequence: CASSAQAYTDTQYF.

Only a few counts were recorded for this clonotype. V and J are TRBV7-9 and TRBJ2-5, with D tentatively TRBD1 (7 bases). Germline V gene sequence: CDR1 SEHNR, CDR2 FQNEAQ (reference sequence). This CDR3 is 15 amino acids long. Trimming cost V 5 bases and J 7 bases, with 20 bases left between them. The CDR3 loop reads CASSKAGGNSGTQYF. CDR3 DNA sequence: TGTGCCAGCAGCAAGGCAGGGGGGAATTCAGGGACCCAGTACTTC.

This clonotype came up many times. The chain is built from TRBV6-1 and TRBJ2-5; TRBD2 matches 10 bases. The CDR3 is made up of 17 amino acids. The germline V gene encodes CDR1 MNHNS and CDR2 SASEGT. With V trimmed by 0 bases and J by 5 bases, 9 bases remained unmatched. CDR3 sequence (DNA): TGTGCCAGCAGTGAAGCGGGCCCTGCTAGCGGGGGCGAGACCCAGTACTTC. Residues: CASSEAGPASGGETQYF.

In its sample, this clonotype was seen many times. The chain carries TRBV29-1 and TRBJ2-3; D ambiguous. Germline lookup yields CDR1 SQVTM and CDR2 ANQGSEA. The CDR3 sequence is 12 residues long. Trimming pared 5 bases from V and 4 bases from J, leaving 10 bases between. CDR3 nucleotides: TGCAGCGTTCCAGGCGTGCCAGATACGCAGTATTTT. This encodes CSVPGVPDTQYF.

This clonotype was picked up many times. The CDR3: CASSSPAVSDTQYF. CDR3 DNA sequence: TGTGCCAGCAGTTCCCCGGCTGTATCAGATACGCAGTATTTT. The V call is TRBV6-2 or TRBV6-3, the J call TRBJ2-3; D remains ambiguous. Trimming cost V 4 bases and J 4 bases, with 12 bases left between them. The CDR3 is made up of 14 amino acids. Germline CDR1 and CDR2: MNHEY and SVGEGT.

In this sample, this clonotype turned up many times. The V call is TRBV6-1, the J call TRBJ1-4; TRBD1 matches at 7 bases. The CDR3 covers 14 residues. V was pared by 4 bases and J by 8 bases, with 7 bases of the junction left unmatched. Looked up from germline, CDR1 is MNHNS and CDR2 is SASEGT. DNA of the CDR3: TGTGCCAGCAGTGCGGGGGACAGCTTCGAAAAACTGTTTTTT. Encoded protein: CASSAGDSFEKLFF.

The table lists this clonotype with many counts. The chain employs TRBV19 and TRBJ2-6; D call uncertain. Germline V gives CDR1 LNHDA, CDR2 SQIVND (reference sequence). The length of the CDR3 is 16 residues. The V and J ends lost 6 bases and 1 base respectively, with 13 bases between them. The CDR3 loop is CASSHGLQSGANVLTF. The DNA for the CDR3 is TGTGCCAGTAGCCACGGGCTCCAATCTGGGGCCAACGTCCTGACTTTC.

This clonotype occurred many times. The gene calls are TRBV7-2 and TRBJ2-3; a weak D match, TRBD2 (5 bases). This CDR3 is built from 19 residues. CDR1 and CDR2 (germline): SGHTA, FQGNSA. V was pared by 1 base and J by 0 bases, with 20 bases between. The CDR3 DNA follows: TGTGCCAGCAGCTTAGTCTCCACAACCCGGACTTATAGCACAGATACGCAGTATTTT. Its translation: CASSLVSTTRTYSTDTQYF. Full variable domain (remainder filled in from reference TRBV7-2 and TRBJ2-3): GAGVSQSPSNKVTEKGKDVELRCDPISGHTALYWYRQSLGQGLEFLIYFQGNSAPDKSGLPSDRFSAERTGGSVSTLTIQRTQQEDSAVYLCASSLVSTTRTYSTDTQYFGPGTRLTVL.

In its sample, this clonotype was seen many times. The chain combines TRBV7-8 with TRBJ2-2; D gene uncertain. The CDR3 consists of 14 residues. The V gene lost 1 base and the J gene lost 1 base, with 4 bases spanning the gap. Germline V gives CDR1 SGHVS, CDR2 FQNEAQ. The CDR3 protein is CASSLGGNTGELFF. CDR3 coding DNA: TGTGCCAGCAGCTTAGGAGGGAACACCGGGGAGCTGTTTTTT.

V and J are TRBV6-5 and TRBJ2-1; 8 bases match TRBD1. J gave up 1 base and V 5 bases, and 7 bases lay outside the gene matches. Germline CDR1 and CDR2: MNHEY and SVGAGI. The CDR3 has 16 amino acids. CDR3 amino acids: CASSPGQGRSYNEQFF. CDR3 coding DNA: TGTGCCAGCAGTCCCGGACAGGGTCGGTCCTACAATGAGCAGTTCTTC.

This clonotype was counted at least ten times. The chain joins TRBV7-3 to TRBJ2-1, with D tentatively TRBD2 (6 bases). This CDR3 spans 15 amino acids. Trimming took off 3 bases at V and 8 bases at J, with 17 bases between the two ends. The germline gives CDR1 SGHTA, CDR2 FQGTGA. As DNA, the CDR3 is TGTGCCAGCAGCTTGGAGGGACCTGGCTTGGATGAGCAGTTCTTC. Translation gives CASSLEGPGLDEQFF.

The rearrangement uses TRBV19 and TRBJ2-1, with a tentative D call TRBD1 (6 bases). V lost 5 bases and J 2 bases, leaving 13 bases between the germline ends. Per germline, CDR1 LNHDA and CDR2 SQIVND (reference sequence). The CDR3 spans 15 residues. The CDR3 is CASSPDRSTYNEQFF. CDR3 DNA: TGTGCCAGTAGTCCAGACAGGTCCACCTACAATGAGCAGTTCTTC.

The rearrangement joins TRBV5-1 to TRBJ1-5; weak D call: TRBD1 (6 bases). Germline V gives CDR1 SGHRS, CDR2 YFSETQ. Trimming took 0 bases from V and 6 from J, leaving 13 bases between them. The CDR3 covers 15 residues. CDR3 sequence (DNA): TGCGCCAGCAGCTTGGAGGACCTAGGGGGTCAGCCCCAGCATTTT. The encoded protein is CASSLEDLGGQPQHF.

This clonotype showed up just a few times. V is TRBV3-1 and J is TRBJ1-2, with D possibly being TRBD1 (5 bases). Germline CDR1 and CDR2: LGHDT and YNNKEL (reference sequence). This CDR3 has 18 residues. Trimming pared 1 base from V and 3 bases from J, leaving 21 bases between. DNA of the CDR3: TGTGCCAGCAGCCAAGTCGGCGAGTTCGGGGGTGCGTACTATGGCTACACCTTC. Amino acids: CASSQVGEFGGAYYGYTF.

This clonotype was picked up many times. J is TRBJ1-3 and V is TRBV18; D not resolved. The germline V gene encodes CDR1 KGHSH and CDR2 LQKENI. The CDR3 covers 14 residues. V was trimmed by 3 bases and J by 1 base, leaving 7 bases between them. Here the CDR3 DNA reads TGTGCCAGCTCACCCGCCAATTCTGGAAACACCATATATTTT. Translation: CASSPANSGNTIYF.

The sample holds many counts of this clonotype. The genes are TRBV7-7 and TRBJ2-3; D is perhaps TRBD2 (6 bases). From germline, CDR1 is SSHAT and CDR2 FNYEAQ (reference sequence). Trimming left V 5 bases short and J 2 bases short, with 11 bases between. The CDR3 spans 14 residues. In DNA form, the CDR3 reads TGTGCCAGCAGCCCTGGGGGGTCCACAGATACGCAGTATTTT. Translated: CASSPGGSTDTQYF.

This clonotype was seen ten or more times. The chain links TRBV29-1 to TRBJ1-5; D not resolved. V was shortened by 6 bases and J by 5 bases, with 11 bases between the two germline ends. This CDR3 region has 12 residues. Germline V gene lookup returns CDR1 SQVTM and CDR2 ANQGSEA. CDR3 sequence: CSVRTEHQPQHF. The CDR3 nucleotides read TGCAGCGTACGGACGGAGCATCAGCCCCAGCATTTT.

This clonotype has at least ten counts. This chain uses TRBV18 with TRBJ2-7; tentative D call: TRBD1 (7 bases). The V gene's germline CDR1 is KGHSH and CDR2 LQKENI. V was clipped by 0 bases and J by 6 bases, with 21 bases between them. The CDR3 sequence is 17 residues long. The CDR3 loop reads CASSPPLRQGGRAEQYF. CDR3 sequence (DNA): TGTGCCAGCTCACCACCCTTACGACAGGGAGGTAGAGCCGAGCAGTACTTC.

The CDR3: CSVGGTVNTDTQYF. The CDR3 coding sequence is TGCAGCGTGGGGGGGACAGTGAACACAGATACGCAGTATTTT. The rearrangement links TRBV29-1 to TRBJ2-3; TRBD1 or TRBD2 may be the D gene (7 bases each). In germline, CDR1 is SQVTM, CDR2 ANQGSEA. V was cut by 6 bases and J by 2 bases, with 15 bases left in between. CDR3 size: 14 residues.

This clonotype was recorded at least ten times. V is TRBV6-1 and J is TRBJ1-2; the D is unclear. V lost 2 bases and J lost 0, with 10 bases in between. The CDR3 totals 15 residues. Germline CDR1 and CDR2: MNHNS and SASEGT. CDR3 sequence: CASSELVWSNYGYTF. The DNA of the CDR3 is TGTGCCAGCAGTGAACTGGTCTGGTCTAACTATGGCTACACCTTC.

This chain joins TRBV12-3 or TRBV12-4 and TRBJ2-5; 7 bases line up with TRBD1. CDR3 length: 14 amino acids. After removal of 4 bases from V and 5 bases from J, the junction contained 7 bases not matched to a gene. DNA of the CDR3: TGTGCCAGCAGTTCGGACAGGCCTCCTGAGACCCAGTACTTC. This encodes CASSSDRPPETQYF.